This T cell receptor (beta chain) was recovered during a study of a mutant IDH1 vaccine in newly diagnosed glioma (dated by TCRdb to the early 2020s). With respect to the entire study: In the chemotherapy-containing groups, vaccination started alongside temozolomide cycles, whereas in patients who had radiotherapy alone it started 4-6 weeks after radiotherapy. Peripheral blood was collected at six visits: V03 (baseline), V05, V07, V10, V12 and V13. Before enrollment, most patients had been given radiochemotherapy with temozolomide as standard therapy, while the rest had received either radiotherapy alone or temozolomide alone. Of the 30 or so patients who were treated, about 62% were male and about 40% were female, and the mean age was around 43 years. The week-35 safety follow-up was designated visit V12, and the week-47 end of study was designated visit V13. For exploratory analyses, longitudinal TCRB deep sequencing was carried out in roughly 23 treated patients wherever samples were available. Points the paper makes about the study in general: Selection of PBMC samples for TCRB deep sequencing was based on availability. Pseudoprogression appeared unrelated to alterations in the top peripheral T cell clonotypes detected by TCRB sequencing. Immune responses induced by the vaccine were seen in roughly 95% of patients across multiple MHC alleles. The authors stated that sample limitations prevented analyses of patient blood samples from being reproduced.

To prepare the library, the immunoSEQ multiplex PCR assay was applied. Following the manufacturer's protocol, the hsTCRB Kit was used to amplify rearranged TCR beta chain sequences. An Illumina MiSeq was used to sequence the TCRB libraries. The paper's data handling went like this. The proprietary platform of the kit vendor was used for demultiplexing, trimming and gene mapping. The table comes from immuneACCESS by way of TCRdb, which keeps in-frame sequences with V and J called. Part of the clones is missing from these tables; in studies checked, under half for an unresolved V gene and the rest for unknown reasons. The DNA gave D and trimming, while V, J and clone size come from that table. Here the sample has over 45,000 clones; roughly four fifths occur a single time. The ten top clones hold about 12% of the sample. V is cut by 1 base and J by 4 bases, and the space between the germline ends is 7 bases. Based on the germline V gene, the CDR1 and CDR2 sequences are SGHTA and FQGNSA. From its cysteine to its phenylalanine, the CDR3 spans 13 amino acids. Only the CDR3 region is kept as DNA, spanning 39 bases read in frame from base 1.

On this clone: The target of this receptor is not known. Qualities for individual bases were not recorded, and no much larger clone is one base off.

What this sample's time point label stands for: week 35, safety follow-up. Each vaccine dose was 300 ug of a 20-mer mutant IDH1 peptide in Montanide, given subcutaneously with topical imiquimod. Patients were given eight vaccinations, in weeks 1, 3, 5, 7, 11, 15, 19 and 23, which matched visits V03 through V10. The donors had newly diagnosed IDH1-mutant astrocytomas of WHO grade 3 or 4 that showed loss of nuclear ATRX. The samples were drawn from NOA16, a multicentre, single-arm, open-label phase I trial in Germany that tested a mutant IDH1 peptide vaccine in humans for the first time. The DNeasy Blood and Tissue Kit was used to extract genomic DNA from EDTA blood for TCRB sequencing.

The source material was PBMCs, sampled from a glioma patient whose treatment included an IDH1 peptide vaccine. The rearrangement joined TRBV7-2 to TRBJ2-5; a confident D gene designation cannot be given. The receptor's source is a man in his forties with glioma. The DNA sequence is TGTGCCAGCAGCTTAGAAGGTTCAGAGACCCAGTACTTC. The encoded protein is CASSLEGSETQYF. The reference TRBV7-2 and TRBJ2-5 proteins fill in what lies around the CDR3, so the full variable domain reads GAGVSQSPSNKVTEKGKDVELRCDPISGHTALYWYRQSLGQGLEFLIYFQGNSAPDKSGLPSDRFSAERTGGSVSTLTIQRTQQEDSAVYLCASSLEGSETQYFGPGTRLLVL.